This T cell receptor beta chain was profiled in a study of T-cell memory formation after mild COVID-19. Study-wide background: For the most part, TCR clusters were specific to one donor.

TCRdb re-derived calls from the 5' RACE reads in MiXCR, one entry per CDR3 protein. The table records some 69,000 distinct CDR3 sequences, over 15% of them present only once. This clonotype has a handful of counts. Its antigen is as yet unknown. The V end lost 1 base, the J end lost 2 bases, and 17 bases lay between the germline ends. CDR1 is MGHRA, CDR2 YSYEKL, per germline. The CDR3 spans 17 residues. Study-wide findings and caveats: The finding that pre-infection memory included some responding clones suggested that cross-reactive memory joined. From day 15 to 85, contracting clones were balanced between CD4 and CD8, whereas later expanders leaned toward CD4+.

The sequenced sample was PBMCs or a T cell subset sorted from them (not recorded which). This clonotype was obtained from an adult woman who had mild COVID-19 (a few samples of this study predate the infection). Cell type and time point are not known. The rearrangement links TRBV4-1 to TRBJ2-5; tentative D call: TRBD2 (7 bases). Here the CDR3 reads CASSQGVGGPGQETQYF. CDR3 nucleotide sequence: TGCGCCAGCAGCCAAGGAGTCGGGGGGCCCGGACAAGAGACCCAGTACTTC.